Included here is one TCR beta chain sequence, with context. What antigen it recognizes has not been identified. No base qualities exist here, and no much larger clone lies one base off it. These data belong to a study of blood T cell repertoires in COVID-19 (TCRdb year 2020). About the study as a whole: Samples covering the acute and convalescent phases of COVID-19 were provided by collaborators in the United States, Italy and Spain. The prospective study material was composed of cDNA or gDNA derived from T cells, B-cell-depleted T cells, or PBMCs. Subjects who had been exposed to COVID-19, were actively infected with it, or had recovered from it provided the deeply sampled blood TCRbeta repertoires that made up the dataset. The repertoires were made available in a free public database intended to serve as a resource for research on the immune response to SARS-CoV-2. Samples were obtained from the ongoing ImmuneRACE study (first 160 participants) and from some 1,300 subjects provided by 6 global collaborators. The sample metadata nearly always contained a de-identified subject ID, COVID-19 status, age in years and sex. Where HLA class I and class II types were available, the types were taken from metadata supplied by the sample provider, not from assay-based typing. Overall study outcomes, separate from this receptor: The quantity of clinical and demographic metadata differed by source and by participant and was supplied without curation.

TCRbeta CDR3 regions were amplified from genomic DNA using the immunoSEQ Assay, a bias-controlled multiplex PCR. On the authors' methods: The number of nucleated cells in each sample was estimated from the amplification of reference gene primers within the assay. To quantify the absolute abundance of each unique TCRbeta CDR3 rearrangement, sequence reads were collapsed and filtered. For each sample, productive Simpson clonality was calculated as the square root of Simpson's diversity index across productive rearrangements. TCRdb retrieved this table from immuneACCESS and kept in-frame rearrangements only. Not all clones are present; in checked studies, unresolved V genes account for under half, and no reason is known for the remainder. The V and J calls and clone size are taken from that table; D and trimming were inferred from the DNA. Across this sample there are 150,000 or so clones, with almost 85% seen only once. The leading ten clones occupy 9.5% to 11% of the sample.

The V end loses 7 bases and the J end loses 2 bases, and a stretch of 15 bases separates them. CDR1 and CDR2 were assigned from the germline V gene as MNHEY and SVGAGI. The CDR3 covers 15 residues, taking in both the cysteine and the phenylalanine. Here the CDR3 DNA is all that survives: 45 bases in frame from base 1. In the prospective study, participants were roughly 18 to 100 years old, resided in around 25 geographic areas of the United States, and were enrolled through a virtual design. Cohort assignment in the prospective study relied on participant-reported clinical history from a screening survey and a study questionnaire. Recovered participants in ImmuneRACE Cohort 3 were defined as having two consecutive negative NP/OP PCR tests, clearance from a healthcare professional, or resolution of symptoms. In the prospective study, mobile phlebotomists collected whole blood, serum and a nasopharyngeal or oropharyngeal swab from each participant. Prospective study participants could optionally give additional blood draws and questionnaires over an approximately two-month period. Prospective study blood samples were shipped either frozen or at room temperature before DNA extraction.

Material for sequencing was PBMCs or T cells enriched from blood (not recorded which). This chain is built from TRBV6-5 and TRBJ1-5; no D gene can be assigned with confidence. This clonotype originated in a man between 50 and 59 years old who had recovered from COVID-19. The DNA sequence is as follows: TGTGCCAGCACGGTTGGAGGGCAGGGCAATCAGCCCCAGCATTTT. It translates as CASTVGGQGNQPQHF.